This T cell receptor (beta chain) appears in the sequencing data of a study of graft-versus-host responses after intestinal transplantation. Assay: immunoSEQ multiplex PCR; the TCRdb copy retains only in-frame clones and omits some. The table includes more than 85,000 clones, around 93% detected once. CDR1 SQVTM and CDR2 ANQGSEA come from the germline V gene. The CDR3 has 14 residues. Unmatched junction bases numbered 10, after V lost 3 bases and J lost 7 bases. Findings and limits, study-wide: There were GvH clones found in recipient marrow, and some of them appeared first in ileum or blood.

About this clone: Its target is unknown.

The specimen was unstimulated CD8+ T cells sorted from spleen or lymph node cells, collected before intestinal transplant. The chain couples TRBV29-1 to TRBJ2-5; 8 bases map to TRBD1. This TCR was recovered from a human donor who received an intestinal transplant. In DNA, the CDR3 is TGCAGCGTTGATGAGGACAGGGTCGGAGGGACCCAGTACTTC. This sequence encodes CSVDEDRVGGTQYF.